The entry below describes one T cell receptor (beta chain). The ends lost 5 bases at V and 7 bases at J; junction bases unmatched: 8. Germline CDR1 SEHNR, CDR2 FQNEAQ (reference sequence). The CDR3 loop spans 15 amino acids. This entry is derived from a study of blood T cell repertoires in COVID-19. For the study at large: Whether acute or convalescent, the COVID-19 samples came from the United States, Italy and Spain.

TCRdb's table, derived via immunoSEQ multiplex PCR, lists solely in-frame clones and lacks some. The sample yields over 200,000 clones, less than 85% seen once. This chain connects TRBV7-9 to TRBJ1-6, with 7 bases matching TRBD1. The clonotype originates from a man aged 55 to 69 who had recovered from COVID-19. The sample taken for sequencing was PBMCs or T cells enriched from blood (not recorded which). CDR3 protein: CASSLGTVGNSPLHF. CDR3 nucleotides: TGTGCCAGCAGCCTAGGGACAGTGGGGAATTCACCCCTCCACTTT.